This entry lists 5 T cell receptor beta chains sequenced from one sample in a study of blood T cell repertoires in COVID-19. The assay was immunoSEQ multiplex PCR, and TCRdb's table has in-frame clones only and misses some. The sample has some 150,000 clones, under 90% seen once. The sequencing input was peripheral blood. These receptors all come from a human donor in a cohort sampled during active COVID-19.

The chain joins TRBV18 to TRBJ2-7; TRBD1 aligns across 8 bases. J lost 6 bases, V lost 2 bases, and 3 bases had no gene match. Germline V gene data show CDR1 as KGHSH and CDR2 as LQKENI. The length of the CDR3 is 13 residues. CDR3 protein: CASSPAGGIEQYF. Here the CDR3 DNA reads TGTGCCAGCTCACCAGCAGGGGGCATCGAGCAGTACTTC.

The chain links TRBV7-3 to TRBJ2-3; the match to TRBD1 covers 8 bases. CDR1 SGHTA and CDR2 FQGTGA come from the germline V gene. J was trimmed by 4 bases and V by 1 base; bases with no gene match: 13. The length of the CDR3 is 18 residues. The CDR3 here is CASSLSAGGLTRPDTQYF. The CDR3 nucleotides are TGTGCCAGCAGCTTAAGTGCAGGGGGCCTTACACGTCCAGATACGCAGTATTTT.

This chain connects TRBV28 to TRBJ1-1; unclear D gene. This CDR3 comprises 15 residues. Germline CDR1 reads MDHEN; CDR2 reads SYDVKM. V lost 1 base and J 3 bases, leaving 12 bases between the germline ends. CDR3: CASSLLTNGDTEAFF. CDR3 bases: TGTGCCAGCAGTTTATTGACAAACGGGGACACTGAAGCTTTCTTT.

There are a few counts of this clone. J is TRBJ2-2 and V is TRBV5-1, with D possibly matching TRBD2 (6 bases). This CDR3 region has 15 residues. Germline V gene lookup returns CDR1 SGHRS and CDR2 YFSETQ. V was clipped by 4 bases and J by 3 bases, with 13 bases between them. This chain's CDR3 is CASSPRTIYTGELFF. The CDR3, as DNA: TGCGCCAGCAGCCCTAGGACTATATACACCGGGGAGCTGTTTTTT.

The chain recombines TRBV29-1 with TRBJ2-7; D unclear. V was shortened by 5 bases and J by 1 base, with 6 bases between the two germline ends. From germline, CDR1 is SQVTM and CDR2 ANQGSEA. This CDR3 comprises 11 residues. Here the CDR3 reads CSVCVSYEQYF. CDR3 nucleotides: TGCAGCGTTTGCGTTTCCTACGAGCAGTACTTC.